This T cell receptor beta chain emerged from a study of T cell responses to AZD1222 COVID-19 vaccine. General study findings and limits: Spike-specific TCR breadth and depth rose after two AZD1222 doses. Vaccine-associated CD4 TCRs spanned spike, dominant at 160-218 and 743-854. White British donors predominated, females outnumbered males, and clonal diversity was possibly underestimated. Baseline antibody screening turned up just a handful of seropositive AZD1222 recipients.

TCRdb's copy holds only in-frame clones and misses some; the assay was immunoSEQ multiplex PCR. This sample has 120,000 or so clones, with around nine tenths found just once. In this sample, this clone turned up once. The antigen is unknown. The CDR3 contains 13 residues. Trimming pared 3 bases from V and 13 bases from J, leaving 16 bases between. The V gene's germline CDR1 is MNHEY and CDR2 SMNVEV (reference sequence). The gene calls are TRBV27 and TRBJ2-1; D perhaps matches TRBD2 (6 bases). The sequence came from an adult in good health. Specimen: peripheral blood, collected on day 0 of MenACWY control vaccination. CDR3 DNA: TGTGCCAGCAGTTTTGGCATCTGGGGGGATCAGTTCTTC. Translated: CASSFGIWGDQFF.